A selection of T cell receptor beta chains follows, all from one sample in a study of CXCR3-negative and CXCR3-positive naive CD8 T cells. TCRdb reprocessed the 5' RACE reads; each CDR3 protein has one entry and no DNA is given. The sample holds 150,000 or so distinct CDR3 sequences. Source material: naive CXCR3+ CD8+ T cells from blood. Every receptor here comes from a human donor in good health. Some clones in this sample may be carry-over from other donors' samples. CDR3s include the opening cysteine and the closing phenylalanine or tryptophan. Fields, in order: V gene, J gene, CDR3 protein.

V gene: TRBV29-1; J gene: TRBJ1-1; CDR3 protein: CSVAPDSMNTEAFF
V gene: TRBV3-1; J gene: TRBJ2-7; CDR3 protein: CASSQDRDYEQYF
V gene: TRBV28; J gene: TRBJ2-1; CDR3 protein: CASSPGLAGGVYNEQFF
V gene: TRBV9; J gene: TRBJ2-7; CDR3 protein: CASSVDGALTYEQYF
V gene: TRBV21-1; J gene: TRBJ2-2; CDR3 protein: CASSTSPGLAGGPNTGELFF
V gene: TRBV5-5; J gene: TRBJ2-3; CDR3 protein: CASSRGSGVITDTQYF
V gene: TRBV12-3/TRBV12-4; J gene: TRBJ2-7; CDR3 protein: CASSGDVWGEQYF
V gene: TRBV7-2; J gene: TRBJ2-7; CDR3 protein: CASSLAGMDEQYF
V gene: TRBV29-1; J gene: TRBJ2-7; CDR3 protein: CSVEVGASYEQYF
V gene: TRBV24-1; J gene: TRBJ2-1; CDR3 protein: CATSLNSGARDNEQFF
V gene: TRBV5-1; J gene: TRBJ1-6; CDR3 protein: CASSLKGDRGDGNSPLHF
V gene: TRBV12-3/TRBV12-4; J gene: TRBJ2-1; CDR3 protein: CASSFSGSYNEQFF
V gene: TRBV4-1; J gene: TRBJ2-1; CDR3 protein: CASSQISGVGYEQFF
V gene: TRBV27; J gene: TRBJ2-7; CDR3 protein: CASSLVTSPYEQYF
V gene: TRBV3-1; J gene: TRBJ2-1; CDR3 protein: CASSQDGTRGNEQFF
V gene: TRBV28; J gene: TRBJ2-7; CDR3 protein: CASSLPAGIILDEYYEQYF
V gene: TRBV28; J gene: TRBJ2-1; CDR3 protein: CASSSPNGASNNEQFF
V gene: TRBV28; J gene: TRBJ2-5; CDR3 protein: CAEGTSGGQETQYF
V gene: TRBV4-1; J gene: TRBJ2-7; CDR3 protein: CASGSQAYEQYF
V gene: TRBV7-9; J gene: TRBJ1-3; CDR3 protein: CASSLGTRGAGNTIYF
V gene: TRBV7-9; J gene: TRBJ1-2; CDR3 protein: CASSPSALDGYGYTF
V gene: TRBV19; J gene: TRBJ2-7; CDR3 protein: CASSIRGTASSYEQYF
V gene: TRBV9; J gene: TRBJ1-1; CDR3 protein: CASSAQGIENTEAFF
V gene: TRBV12-3/TRBV12-4; J gene: TRBJ2-3; CDR3 protein: CASSLGQADTQYF
V gene: TRBV20-1; J gene: TRBJ2-4; CDR3 protein: CSARSSRRGAKNIQYF
V gene: TRBV7-9; J gene: TRBJ1-5; CDR3 protein: CASSLGEGQPQHF
V gene: TRBV27; J gene: TRBJ1-1; CDR3 protein: CATAVGQGWTEAFF
V gene: TRBV25-1; J gene: TRBJ1-4; CDR3 protein: CASSVRGPNEKLFF
V gene: TRBV4-1; J gene: TRBJ1-1; CDR3 protein: CASSQVKGGAEAFF
V gene: TRBV28; J gene: TRBJ2-1; CDR3 protein: CASSLSGLAGVVHSEQFF
V gene: TRBV7-9; J gene: TRBJ2-7; CDR3 protein: CASSPTDRGEQYF
V gene: TRBV4-2; J gene: TRBJ2-1; CDR3 protein: CASSQSPRDEQFF
V gene: TRBV7-9; J gene: TRBJ2-2; CDR3 protein: CASSPRTGENTGELFF
V gene: TRBV6-4; J gene: TRBJ1-1; CDR3 protein: CASSDSSENTEAFF
V gene: TRBV6-1; J gene: TRBJ2-4; CDR3 protein: CASSERLAANIQYF
V gene: TRBV25-1; J gene: TRBJ1-6; CDR3 protein: CADGTADNSPLHF
V gene: TRBV4-1; J gene: TRBJ1-2; CDR3 protein: CASSQDSDRERTYGYTF
V gene: TRBV6-2/TRBV6-3; J gene: TRBJ1-5; CDR3 protein: CASSYYRGFQPQHF
V gene: TRBV15; J gene: TRBJ1-5; CDR3 protein: CATSSGLSYSNQPQHF
V gene: TRBV16; J gene: TRBJ1-2; CDR3 protein: CASSGQGHGYTF
V gene: TRBV7-9; J gene: TRBJ1-6; CDR3 protein: CASSPSAGTGISYNSPLHF
V gene: TRBV7-2; J gene: TRBJ1-4; CDR3 protein: CASSVVGGSNEKLFF
V gene: TRBV20-1; J gene: TRBJ2-2; CDR3 protein: CSARDTERIYTGELFF
V gene: TRBV29-1; J gene: TRBJ2-5; CDR3 protein: CSVEDVGDREETQYF
V gene: TRBV29-1; J gene: TRBJ2-1; CDR3 protein: CSGQQGYNEQFF
V gene: TRBV27; J gene: TRBJ2-7; CDR3 protein: CASSFAGTGRGEQYF
V gene: TRBV20-1; J gene: TRBJ1-2; CDR3 protein: CSASWGVPLKSNYGYTF
V gene: TRBV3-1; J gene: TRBJ2-7; CDR3 protein: CASSQDISSHYEQYF
V gene: TRBV19; J gene: TRBJ2-3; CDR3 protein: CASSISGDTQYF
V gene: TRBV28; J gene: TRBJ2-1; CDR3 protein: CASSLVGQGNEQFF
V gene: TRBV29-1; J gene: TRBJ2-3; CDR3 protein: CSVAWGSTDTQYF
V gene: TRBV5-5; J gene: TRBJ1-5; CDR3 protein: CASSLVRGDNQPQHF
V gene: TRBV6-2/TRBV6-3; J gene: TRBJ1-5; CDR3 protein: CASSDPNQPQHF
V gene: TRBV19; J gene: TRBJ1-1; CDR3 protein: CASSISSNTEAFF
V gene: TRBV29-1; J gene: TRBJ2-1; CDR3 protein: CSVDGTTPLRRYNEQFF
V gene: TRBV20-1; J gene: TRBJ2-7; CDR3 protein: CSAKLRPGEQYF
V gene: TRBV5-1; J gene: TRBJ2-7; CDR3 protein: CASSLAKGLQTGAYEQYF
V gene: TRBV7-9; J gene: TRBJ2-6; CDR3 protein: CASSSRSRKSGANVLTF
V gene: TRBV29-1; J gene: TRBJ2-7; CDR3 protein: CSVGGVKTSGSFGPLEQYF